The clone carrying this T cell receptor (beta chain) was seen just once. After removal of 4 bases from V and 1 base from J, the junction contained 9 bases not matched to a gene. Germline CDR1 is SQVTM and CDR2 is ANQGSEA. The CDR3 has 15 residues. Authors' analysis steps: From reference gene primer amplification, estimates of nucleated cell counts were derived. TCRdb keeps only in-frame clones here, not all; method: immunoSEQ multiplex PCR. Clonal size and the V and J genes are those of that table, whereas D and trimming came from the DNA. The sample carries some 74,000 clones, around 80% recorded once. This entry comes from a study of blood T cell repertoires in COVID-19. Study background: T cells, B-cell-depleted T cells, or PBMCs supplied cDNA or gDNA.

The sample comprised peripheral blood. The chain joins TRBV29-1 to TRBJ1-1; TRBD1 matches at 7 bases. The receptor's source is a woman older than 75 with active or convalescent COVID-19. CDR3 coding DNA: TGCAGCGTTGCCCTCAGGGGGGATCGGAACACTGAAGCTTTCTTT. It codes for CSVALRGDRNTEAFF.